This entry features one T cell receptor beta chain sequence. The assay was immunoSEQ multiplex PCR, and TCRdb's table has in-frame clones only and misses some. The sample lists some 250,000 clones, around 86% occurring once. During active infection, Seattle patients enrolled and were then monitored through disease. This entry is derived from a study of blood T cell repertoires in COVID-19. Study at large: Samples of COVID-19 (acute and convalescent) were obtained from the United States, Italy and Spain. T cells, B-cell-depleted T cells, or PBMCs supplied cDNA or gDNA.

V was shortened by 1 base and J by 6 bases, with 9 bases between the two germline ends. The length of the CDR3 is 13 residues. Germline values: CDR1 PRHDT, CDR2 FYEKMQ (reference sequence). The gene calls are TRBV13 and TRBJ1-2; TRBD1 might be the D (5 bases). Input material: peripheral blood. The source of this sequence is a woman aged 55-70 years with COVID-19, enrolled during active disease. The CDR3 coding sequence is TGTGCCAGCAGCTTAGAAAGGGGTAATGGCTACACCTTC. Protein sequence: CASSLERGNGYTF. Drawing the rest from reference TRBV13 and TRBJ1-2, the complete variable domain is AAGVIQSPRHLIKEKRETATLKCYPIPRHDTVYWYQQGPGQDPQFLISFYEKMQSDKGSIPDRFSAQQFSDYHSELNMSSLELGDSALYFCASSLERGNGYTFGSGTRLTVV.